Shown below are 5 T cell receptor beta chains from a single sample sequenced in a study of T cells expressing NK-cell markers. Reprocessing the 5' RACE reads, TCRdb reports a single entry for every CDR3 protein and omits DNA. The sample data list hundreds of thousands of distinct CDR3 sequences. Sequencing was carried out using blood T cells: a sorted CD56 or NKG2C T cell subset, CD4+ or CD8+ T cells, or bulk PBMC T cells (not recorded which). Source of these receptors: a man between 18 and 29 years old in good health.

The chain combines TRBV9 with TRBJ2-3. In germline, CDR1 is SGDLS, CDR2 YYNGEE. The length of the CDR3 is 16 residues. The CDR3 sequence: CASSVGTTVSTDTQYF.

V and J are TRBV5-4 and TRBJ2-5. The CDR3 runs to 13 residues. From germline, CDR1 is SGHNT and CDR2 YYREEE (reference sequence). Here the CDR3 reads CASSLEAVETQYF. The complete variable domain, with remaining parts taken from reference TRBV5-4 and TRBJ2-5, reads ETGVTQSPTHLIKTRGQQVTLRCSSQSGHNTVSWYQQALGQGPQFIFQYYREEENGRGNFPPRFSGLQFPNYSSELNVNALELDDSALYLCASSLEAVETQYFGPGTRLLVL.

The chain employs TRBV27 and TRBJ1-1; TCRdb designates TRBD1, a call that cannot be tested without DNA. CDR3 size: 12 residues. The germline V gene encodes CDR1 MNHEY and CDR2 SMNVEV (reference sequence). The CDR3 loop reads CASRRGGTEAFF.

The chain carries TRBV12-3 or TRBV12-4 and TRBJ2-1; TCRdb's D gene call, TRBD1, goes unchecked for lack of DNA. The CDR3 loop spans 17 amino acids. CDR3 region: CASSRPTLSGPNNEQFF.

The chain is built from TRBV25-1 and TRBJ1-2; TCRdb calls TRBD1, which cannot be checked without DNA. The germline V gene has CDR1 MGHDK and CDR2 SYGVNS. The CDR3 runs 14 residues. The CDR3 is CASSEGGGHYGYTF.